This T cell receptor beta chain appears in the sequencing data of a study of blood T cells in healthy people across ages. This clonotype occurred a few times. A sample-barcoded 5' primer and a J-beta primer mix were used in a second PCR of roughly 7 to 11 cycles. With 12 random nucleotides, a template-switch adaptor tagged each individual cDNA molecule. A minimum of 2.5 million CDR3-containing paired-end reads was obtained for each sample. TCRdb used MiXCR to reprocess the 5' RACE reads, holding one entry per CDR3 protein. The sample lists fewer than 1,000,000 distinct CDR3 sequences, approximately 44% occurring once. Each donor was a healthy Caucasian individual from Russia, aged about 6 to 100. The TCR originated in a man in his 60s in good health. Specimen: blood.

The DNA for the CDR3 is TGTGCCAGCAGTGAATATCAGGGGGGAGAGACCCAGTACTTC. It codes for CASSEYQGGETQYF. The rearrangement uses TRBV25-1 and TRBJ2-4, with D possibly being TRBD1 (7 bases). With the DNA end fitting TRBJ2-5 better, the J assignment may be wrong. CDR1 and CDR2 from the germline V gene are MGHDK and SYGVNS. This CDR3 contains 14 residues.